This passage covers 8 T cell receptor beta chains from one sample sequenced in a study of blood T cell repertoires in COVID-19. Profiled with immunoSEQ multiplex PCR; TCRdb holds only in-frame clones, not every one. The data hold approximately 16,000 clones, with 88% observed a single time. The sample consisted of peripheral blood. These TCRs come from a human donor in a cohort sampled during active COVID-19.

The chain links TRBV11-3 to TRBJ2-1, with unresolved D. V gave up 2 bases and J gave up 5 bases, with 7 bases separating them. The CDR3 spans 13 residues. Per the germline V gene, CDR1 is SGHNT and CDR2 is YENEEA. As DNA, the CDR3 is TGTGCCAGCAGCTTAAACCCAGACAATGAGCAGTTCTTC. Its protein is CASSLNPDNEQFF.

The chain uses TRBV19 and TRBJ1-5, with no clear D. The germline CDR1 and CDR2 sequences are LNHDA and SQIVND (reference sequence). The CDR3 is 14 residues long. Trimming left V 0 bases short and J 0 bases short, with 3 bases between. The CDR3 sequence: CASSIDYSNQPQHF. DNA for the CDR3: TGTGCCAGTAGTATAGACTATAGCAATCAGCCCCAGCATTTT.

This sequence joins TRBV18 and TRBJ1-2; D gene uncertain. The CDR3 has 15 amino acids. Germline CDR1 and CDR2: KGHSH and LQKENI. The V end was cut by 3 bases, the J end by 2 bases, with 13 bases between. The CDR3: CASSPSAEGNYGYTF. Written as DNA, the CDR3 is TGTGCCAGCTCACCGTCCGCGGAGGGAAACTATGGCTACACCTTC.

J is TRBJ1-1 and V is TRBV19; D is uncertain. Looked up from germline, CDR1 is LNHDA and CDR2 is SQIVND (reference sequence). The CDR3 has 13 residues. Trimming shortened V by 7 bases and J by 1 base, and 10 bases separated the two germline ends. The CDR3 DNA is TGTGCCAGTAATCCTCCGGGGAACACTGAAGCTTTCTTT. As protein: CASNPPGNTEAFF. The complete variable domain, with remaining parts taken from reference TRBV19 and TRBJ1-1, reads DGGITQSPKYLFRKEGQNVTLSCEQNLNHDAMYWYRQDPGQGLRLIYYSQIVNDFQKGDIAEGYSVSREKKESFPLTVTSAQKNPTAFYLCASNPPGNTEAFFGQGTRLTVV.

The rearrangement joins TRBV5-6 to TRBJ1-5; 9 bases are a match to TRBD1. Germline V gene sequence: CDR1 SGHDT, CDR2 YYEEEE. The V and J ends lost 2 bases and 0 bases, in that order; junction bases with no gene match: 6. CDR3 size: 17 residues. The CDR3 nucleotides read TGTGCCAGCAGCTTCCGGGACAGGGTCTATAGCAATCAGCCCCAGCATTTT. It codes for CASSFRDRVYSNQPQHF.

The chain has TRBV2 and TRBJ1-6, with 10 positions matching TRBD1. J was trimmed by 5 bases and V by 2 bases; bases with no gene match: 12. The CDR3 covers 19 residues. Germline V lookup: CDR1 SNHLY, CDR2 FYNNEI. CDR3 sequence (DNA): TGTGCCAGCAGTGAACAGGACAGGGGGGGCCCTTTGCATAATTCACCCCTCCACTTT. This sequence encodes CASSEQDRGGPLHNSPLHF.

A single count supports this clone. The chain combines TRBV6-5 with TRBJ1-1, with D unresolved. Germline CDR1 is MNHEY and CDR2 is SVGAGI. CDR3 size: 14 residues. The ends were cut back, 1 base at V and 0 bases at J, with 6 bases in the middle. The CDR3 region is CASSYFGVNTEAFF. CDR3 coding DNA: TGTGCCAGCAGTTACTTCGGGGTGAACACTGAAGCTTTCTTT.

The chain uses TRBV4-1 and TRBJ2-3; possibly TRBD1 for D (5 bases). Trimming removed 4 bases from V and 0 bases from J, with 5 bases in between. Germline V CDR1 and CDR2: MGHRA, YSYEKL. The CDR3 loop spans 13 amino acids. The CDR3 spells CASSPGSTDTQYF. The CDR3 DNA reads TGCGCCAGCAGCCCAGGGAGCACAGATACGCAGTATTTT.